Sequencing of this T cell receptor (beta chain) was carried out in a study of blood T cells in healthy people across ages. Concerning this clonotype: Antigen specificity is unknown.

Healthy Caucasians from Russia aged about 6 to 90 served as donors. Each donor's blood draw was 7.5 to 10 milliliters of peripheral blood. Total RNA extracted from each sample amounted to at least 5 micrograms. A second PCR, run for roughly 7 to 11 cycles, used a sample-barcoded 5' primer plus a J-beta primer mix. MiXCR was run by TCRdb on the 5' RACE reads, yielding one entry per CDR3 protein. The sample has hundreds of thousands of distinct CDR3 sequences; roughly 64% are singletons. Study results and limitations: A strong correlation between TCR beta diversity and naive T cell percentage was seen.

Per germline, CDR1 MNHEY and CDR2 SVGAGI. The CDR3 runs to 15 residues. Sequencing input: blood. The chain carries TRBV6-5 and TRBJ2-5; 8 bases line up with TRBD2. The end of the DNA fits TRBJ2-7 better, so the J call may be wrong. This TCR was recovered from a man aged 30 to 45 in good health. CDR3 protein: CASSYQSGSAYEQYF. In DNA form, the CDR3 reads TGTGCCAGCAGCTACCAAAGCGGGAGTGCGTACGAGCAGTACTTC.